This TCR beta chain was recorded in a study of blood T cell repertoires in COVID-19. The wider study: From T cells, B-cell-depleted T cells, or PBMCs came the material, which was cDNA or gDNA.

V was clipped by 0 bases and J by 6 bases, with 11 bases between them. This CDR3 comprises 14 residues. Germline values: CDR1 LNHDA, CDR2 SQIVND (reference sequence). Original methodology: Researchers report that nucleated cell counts were estimated from reference gene primer amplification. The method was immunoSEQ multiplex PCR; TCRdb's version includes in-frame clones alone and lacks a portion of them. Clonal size and the V and J genes are those of that table, whereas D and trimming came from the DNA. The profile shows approximately 110,000 clones, roughly 83% of them singletons. The TCR comes from a woman in her 70s with acute or convalescent COVID-19. The chain joins TRBV19 to TRBJ1-1; unclear D gene. Sequencing was done on a sample of peripheral blood. CDR3 amino acids: CASSIDAGRAEAFF. In DNA, the CDR3 is TGTGCCAGTAGTATAGACGCGGGGAGGGCTGAAGCTTTCTTT. Complete variable domain (other parts from reference TRBV19 and TRBJ1-1): DGGITQSPKYLFRKEGQNVTLSCEQNLNHDAMYWYRQDPGQGLRLIYYSQIVNDFQKGDIAEGYSVSREKKESFPLTVTSAQKNPTAFYLCASSIDAGRAEAFFGQGTRLTVV.